This T cell receptor beta chain was recovered during a study of blood T cell repertoires in COVID-19. About the study: There were acute and convalescent COVID-19 samples, and they came from the United States, Italy and Spain.

Residents of 24 US areas, aged roughly 18 to 89 years, made up the participants. Authors' processing steps: Reference gene primers were amplified, and this amplification served to estimate nucleated cell counts. Clones were read by immunoSEQ multiplex PCR, and TCRdb kept only the in-frame ones, dropping some. V and J calls and clone size are as listed in that table; D and trimming were resolved from the DNA. The sample consists of more than 200,000 clones, more than 75% of them appearing once. CDR1 is SGHRS, CDR2 YFSETQ, per germline. V trimming: 0 bases; J trimming: 10 bases; junction bases outside the gene matches: 12. This CDR3 has 16 amino acids.

The TCR originated in a woman aged 40 to 49 with acute COVID-19. The chain uses TRBV5-1 and TRBJ2-1, with 8 positions matching TRBD1. Sequenced sample: PBMCs or T cells enriched from blood (not recorded which). The CDR3 protein is CASSLAGRDRGGEQFF. CDR3 in DNA: TGCGCCAGCAGCTTGGCCGGAAGAGACAGGGGAGGCGAGCAGTTCTTC.